The 9 T cell receptor beta chains in this list originate from one sample, sequenced in a study of T-cell memory formation after mild COVID-19 (TCRdb year 2021). Receptors were amplified or captured by 5' RACE. The data were produced on an Illumina NovaSeq 6000. TCRdb reran the public reads through fastp at Q25 and MiXCR, keeping productive beta chains. Each CDR3 protein gets just one entry, which takes the most common genes and DNA from the rows behind it. The sample table lists some 350,000 distinct CDR3 sequences, roughly 15% of them with a count of one. The ten largest account for under 25% of the sample. The sample consisted of PBMCs or a T cell subset sorted from them (not recorded which). These receptors were collected from a young man who had mild COVID-19 (a few samples of this study predate the infection). The sample titles of this study are shuffled in the database, so cell type and time point are left out; the donor was told from shared clones.

The chain links TRBV6-2 or TRBV6-3 to TRBJ2-2, with 8 bases that match TRBD1. In germline, CDR1 is MNHEY, CDR2 SVGEGT. V dropped 6 bases and J dropped 8; count of bases not matched to a gene: 8. The CDR3 spans 14 residues. The CDR3 nucleotides are TGTGCCAGCAGCCTCATGAGGACAGGGGGGGAGCTGTTTTTT. It encodes CASSLMRTGGELFF.

This CDR3 is CASSLVGADPNTEAFF. DNA of the CDR3: TGTGCCAGCAGCCTCGTCGGAGCAGATCCAAACACTGAAGCTTTCTTT. The chain recombines TRBV11-2 with TRBJ1-1; D gene ambiguous. Deletions cut 5 bases from V and 2 bases from J, with 18 bases between. Germline V CDR1 and CDR2: SGHAT, FQNNGV. CDR3 length equals 16 residues.

The CDR3 DNA reads as TGCGCCAGCAGCCTGGGCCCCAGGGAGGCCAAAAACATTCAGTACTTC. Amino acid sequence: CASSLGPREAKNIQYF. The chain recombines TRBV5-1 with TRBJ2-4; D may be TRBD1 or TRBD2 (5 bases each). This CDR3 contains 16 residues. V lost 4 bases and J 1 base, leaving 15 bases between the germline ends. The germline gives CDR1 SGHRS, CDR2 YFSETQ.

This clonotype was counted a few times. The V gene is TRBV4-3, the J gene TRBJ2-2; no clear D gene. The CDR3 contains 12 residues. The germline V gene has CDR1 LGHNA and CDR2 YSLEER. The V and J ends lost 5 bases and 4 bases respectively, with 5 bases between them. CDR3 loop: CASSTFTGELFF. The CDR3, as DNA: TGCGCCAGCAGCACATTCACCGGGGAGCTGTTTTTT.

This clonotype showed up many times. V is TRBV9 and J is TRBJ1-2, with D unresolved. Trimming removed 6 bases from V and 5 bases from J, with 14 bases in between. This CDR3 is built from 13 residues. Germline V lookup: CDR1 SGDLS, CDR2 YYNGEE. The CDR3 region has the DNA TGTGCCAGCACCCGAGGACCGCTTTATGGCTACACCTTC. It specifies CASTRGPLYGYTF.

The chain uses TRBV10-3 and TRBJ1-5; no clear D gene. V shed 0 bases and J shed 6 bases, with 3 bases lying between them. The germline V gene encodes CDR1 ENHRY and CDR2 SYGVKD. There are 12 residues in the CDR3. CDR3 nucleotides: TGTGCCATCAGTGAGTCGAGTCAGCCCCAGCATTTT. Amino acid sequence: CAISESSQPQHF.

The genes are TRBV7-3 and TRBJ2-1, with a tentative D call TRBD1 (6 bases). Per germline, CDR1 SGHTA and CDR2 FQGTGA. Deletions cut 3 bases from V and 4 bases from J, with 13 bases between. The CDR3 has 15 amino acids. CDR3: CASSLGNDRYNEQFF. The DNA of the CDR3 is TGTGCCAGCAGCTTGGGGAATGACAGGTACAATGAGCAGTTCTTC.

This clonotype was detected a few times. This chain uses TRBV12-5 with TRBJ2-4; 7 bases fit TRBD1. Germline V gene lookup returns CDR1 LGHNT and CDR2 FRNRAP. V trimming: 5 bases; J trimming: 9 bases; junction bases outside the gene matches: 7. The CDR3 runs to 13 residues. DNA for the CDR3: TGTGCTAGTGGTCACAGACAGGGTTCCATTCAGTACTTC. Protein product: CASGHRQGSIQYF.

This clonotype came up many times. The gene calls are TRBV6-5 and TRBJ2-2, with D maybe TRBD1 (7 bases). The germline gives CDR1 MNHEY, CDR2 SVGAGI. This CDR3 has 14 amino acids. With 8 bases removed from V and 1 base from J, the gap between germline ends came to 11 bases. CDR3 DNA: TGTGCCAGCCGGGGGACAGTGAACACCGGGGAGCTGTTTTTT. Amino acids: CASRGTVNTGELFF.